The 31 T cell receptor beta chains below all came from one sample that was sequenced in a study of blood T cell repertoires in COVID-19 (dated by TCRdb to 2020 to 2022). Library preparation used the immunoSEQ multiplex PCR assay. This immuneACCESS table, as held by TCRdb, lists in-frame sequences with V and J called but not all clones. Of the missing ones, under half trace to an unresolved V gene in checked studies; the others have no known cause. The sample table contains 200,000 to 250,000 clones; only one count was recorded for approximately 78% of them. 7.5% to 9.5% of the sample rests with the top ten. The specimen was peripheral blood. The receptors were gathered from a woman aged 80 or over with COVID-19, enrolled during active disease.

The chain combines TRBV7-2 with TRBJ2-7, with a tentative D call TRBD2 (5 bases). Looked up from germline, CDR1 is SGHTA and CDR2 is FQGNSA. V lost 4 bases to trimming and J lost 7 bases, with 20 bases between them. There are 15 residues in the CDR3. CDR3 DNA: TGTGCCAGCAGCTCGCTAGACTGGGGTGGGGAGGAGCAGTACTTC. It codes for CASSSLDWGGEEQYF. Variable domain in full (rest from reference TRBV7-2 and TRBJ2-7): GAGVSQSPSNKVTEKGKDVELRCDPISGHTALYWYRQSLGQGLEFLIYFQGNSAPDKSGLPSDRFSAERTGGSVSTLTIQRTQQEDSAVYLCASSSLDWGGEEQYFGPGTRLTVT.

This clone showed up just a few times. The chain recombines TRBV11-1 with TRBJ2-6, with D perhaps TRBD1 (6 bases). Germline CDR1 SGHAT, CDR2 FQDESV (reference sequence). This CDR3 contains 16 residues. V lost 1 base, J lost 0 bases, and 7 bases lay in between. CDR3 amino acids: CASSLGDTSGANVLTF. The DNA of the CDR3 is TGTGCCAGCAGCTTAGGGGACACCTCTGGGGCCAACGTCCTGACTTTC.

The chain carries TRBV2 and TRBJ1-2; no definite D call. Germline V CDR1 and CDR2: SNHLY, FYNNEI. V lost 0 bases and J 4 bases, leaving 12 bases between the germline ends. This CDR3 has 15 residues. Written as DNA, the CDR3 is TGTGCCAGCAGTGAAGCTGCCGGGATCGGCTATGGCTACACCTTC. It translates to CASSEAAGIGYGYTF.

The chain couples TRBV28 to TRBJ1-6, with a weak D call TRBD1 (6 bases). CDR1 is MDHEN and CDR2 is SYDVKM in the germline V gene. CDR3 length: 14 residues. Trimming removed 5 bases from V and 17 bases from J, with 22 bases in between. The CDR3 DNA follows: TGTGCCAGCAGTCCGGCTTTGGGGACACGGCCGTTCCACTTT. Translated, it gives CASSPALGTRPFHF.

The chain employs TRBV7-2 and TRBJ2-7; 11 positions agree with TRBD2. Germline-derived CDR1 and CDR2 are SGHTA and FQGNSA. Germline trimming cut 11 bases from V and 0 bases from J; bases unmatched to any gene: 9. The CDR3 consists of 15 residues. In DNA, the CDR3 is TGTGCCCTTGGGGTAGCGGGAGGGAGCTCCTACGAGCAGTACTTC. Its translation is CALGVAGGSSYEQYF.

The chain couples TRBV6-5 to TRBJ1-5; possible D gene TRBD1, 6 bases. Trimming took off 6 bases at V and 5 bases at J, with 14 bases between the two ends. The CDR3 runs to 14 residues. Germline CDR1 MNHEY, CDR2 SVGAGI. The CDR3 reads CASSSRTADQPQHF. As DNA, the CDR3 is TGTGCCAGCAGCTCCCGGACAGCCGATCAGCCCCAGCATTTT.

This chain connects TRBV7-3 to TRBJ2-3; 9 nucleotides align to TRBD1. The CDR3 has 19 amino acids. The germline CDR1 and CDR2 sequences are SGHTA and FQGTGA. The ends lost 1 base at V and 5 bases at J; junction bases unmatched: 16. CDR3 nucleotide sequence: TGTGCCAGCAGCTTAATGGGTGGGTCGGGGACAGGGCTACGAGATACGCAGTATTTT. Translation: CASSLMGGSGTGLRDTQYF.

The rearrangement links TRBV7-9 to TRBJ2-3; weak D call: TRBD2 (5 bases). From germline, CDR1 is SEHNR and CDR2 FQNEAQ (reference sequence). With 1 base removed from V and 4 bases from J, the gap between germline ends came to 12 bases. The CDR3 extends over 15 amino acids. The chain's CDR3 is CASSLDGVRADTQYF. The DNA for the CDR3 is TGTGCCAGCAGCTTAGACGGGGTTAGAGCAGATACGCAGTATTTT.

This rearrangement joins TRBV19 to TRBJ2-6; the match to TRBD1 covers 8 bases. This CDR3 is 17 amino acids long. V lost 1 base to trimming and J lost 4 bases; unmatched junction nucleotides: 6. The germline V gene has CDR1 LNHDA and CDR2 SQIVND (reference sequence). The CDR3 reads CASSIGQGASGANVLTF. CDR3 nucleotides: TGTGCCAGTAGTATAGGCCAGGGGGCTTCCGGGGCCAACGTCCTGACTTTC.

The chain combines TRBV7-9 with TRBJ1-1, with 7 bases identical to TRBD1. The germline gives CDR1 SEHNR, CDR2 FQNEAQ (reference sequence). The CDR3 totals 15 residues. V lost 5 bases, J lost 1 base, and 7 bases stayed unmatched. The DNA for the CDR3 is TGTGCCAGCAGCCTCCTGACAGGGCAGAACACTGAAGCTTTCTTT. This sequence encodes CASSLLTGQNTEAFF.

The rearrangement links TRBV6-1 to TRBJ1-5; perhaps TRBD1 as D (5 bases). Per germline, CDR1 MNHNS and CDR2 SASEGT. Between the trimmed V and J ends, which lost 0 bases and 11 bases, there was a span of 17 bases. This CDR3 region has 15 residues. CDR3 in amino acids: CASSEAGPRDSAQHF. CDR3 bases: TGTGCCAGCAGTGAAGCCGGCCCGAGGGACTCAGCCCAGCATTTT.

The chain joins TRBV6-2 or TRBV6-3 to TRBJ2-2; 7 positions agree with TRBD2. Germline V CDR1 and CDR2: MNHEY, SVGEGT. V trimming: 6 bases; J trimming: 7 bases; junction bases outside the gene matches: 2. The CDR3 is made up of 12 amino acids. The CDR3 bases are TGTGCCAGCAGCGAGCGGGACGGGGAGCTGTTTTTT. Amino acid sequence: CASSERDGELFF.

The chain has TRBV4-1 and TRBJ2-6; the D gene is possibly TRBD2 (6 bases). Germline V gene lookup returns CDR1 MGHRA and CDR2 YSYEKL. V shed 6 bases and J shed 0 bases, with 12 bases lying between them. There are 16 residues in the CDR3. The CDR3 protein is CASRLAQGSGANVLTF. The CDR3 nucleotides are TGCGCCAGCAGACTAGCTCAGGGCTCTGGGGCCAACGTCCTGACTTTC.

The V gene is TRBV6-5, the J gene TRBJ1-4; the match to TRBD1 covers 8 bases. With 7 bases clipped from V and 7 bases from J, the junction kept 8 bases outside the gene matches. Germline lookup yields CDR1 MNHEY and CDR2 SVGAGI. CDR3 length: 14 residues. For the CDR3, the DNA is TGTGCCAGCAAGGAACAGGGGGGGCGTGAAAAACTGTTTTTT. Its protein product is CASKEQGGREKLFF.

This clone has just a few counts. The gene calls are TRBV13 and TRBJ2-7; 10 nucleotides line up with TRBD2. CDR3 size: 14 residues. Germline V gene sequence: CDR1 PRHDT, CDR2 FYEKMQ (reference sequence). J lost 4 bases, V lost 6 bases, and 6 bases had no gene match. The CDR3: CASRRTSGVYEQYF. In DNA, the CDR3 is TGTGCCAGCAGGAGGACTAGCGGAGTTTACGAGCAGTACTTC.

The rearrangement uses TRBV30 and TRBJ1-1; D uncertain. This CDR3 spans 14 amino acids. Trimming shortened V by 2 bases and J by 8 bases, and 18 bases separated the two germline ends. Germline loops: CDR1 GTSNPN, CDR2 SVGIG (reference sequence). The CDR3: CAWSLPPVSGEAFF. The CDR3 DNA is TGTGCCTGGAGTCTCCCCCCAGTTTCCGGGGAAGCTTTCTTT. The full variable domain, in which reference TRBV30 and TRBJ1-1 provide the parts outside the CDR3, is SQTIHQWPATLVQPVGSPLSLECTVEGTSNPNLYWYRQAAGRGLQLLFYSVGIGQISSEVPQNLSASRPQDRQFILSSKKLLLSDSGFYLCAWSLPPVSGEAFFGQGTRLTVV.

This chain connects TRBV19 to TRBJ1-2; D uncertain. This CDR3 spans 13 amino acids. Germline V CDR1 and CDR2: LNHDA, SQIVND (reference sequence). Trimming left V 5 bases short and J 0 bases short, with 7 bases between. DNA of the CDR3: TGTGCCAGTAGTGATACAGCTAACTATGGCTACACCTTC. It is translated as CASSDTANYGYTF.

The gene calls are TRBV9 and TRBJ2-6, with D perhaps matching TRBD1 (6 bases). The CDR3 is 16 amino acids. Deletions cut 3 bases from V and 0 bases from J, with 10 bases between. The germline CDR1 and CDR2 sequences are SGDLS and YYNGEE. As DNA, the CDR3 is TGTGCCAGCAGCGACGGACAGTCCTCTGGGGCCAACGTCCTGACTTTC. This codes for CASSDGQSSGANVLTF. The whole variable domain, filled in from reference TRBV9 and TRBJ2-6, reads DSGVTQTPKHLITATGQRVTLRCSPRSGDLSVYWYQQSLDQGLQFLIQYYNGEERAKGNILERFSAQQFPDLHSELNLSSLELGDSALYFCASSDGQSSGANVLTFGAGSRLTVL.

V and J are TRBV18 and TRBJ2-5; perhaps TRBD1 as D (6 bases). With 6 bases removed from V and 5 bases from J, the gap between germline ends came to 13 bases. This CDR3 has 13 amino acids. CDR1 KGHSH and CDR2 LQKENI come from the germline V gene. The DNA for the CDR3 is TGTGCCAGCTCGACAGGCTTGGGGGAGACCCAGTACTTC. Protein product: CASSTGLGETQYF. The full variable domain, with the rest looked up from reference TRBV18 and TRBJ2-5, is NAGVMQNPRHLVRRRGQEARLRCSPMKGHSHVYWYRQLPEEGLKFMVYLQKENIIDESGMPKERFSAEFPKEGPSILRIQQVVRGDSAAYFCASSTGLGETQYFGPGTRLLVL.

The genes are TRBV18 and TRBJ1-6, with D tentatively TRBD1 (6 bases). Trimming pared 4 bases from V and 7 bases from J, leaving 11 bases between. The germline V gene encodes CDR1 KGHSH and CDR2 LQKENI. This CDR3 comprises 14 residues. CDR3 nucleotides: TGTGCCAGCTCACTAGGACAGTCGAATTCACCCCTCCACTTT. The encoded protein is CASSLGQSNSPLHF.

This rearrangement joins TRBV11-3 to TRBJ2-3; 8 bases are a match to TRBD2. Germline V lookup: CDR1 SGHNT, CDR2 YENEEA. The CDR3 is made up of 15 amino acids. Unmatched junction bases numbered 8, after V lost 5 bases and J lost 4 bases. The CDR3 loop is CASSPGTSIADTQYF. In DNA form, the CDR3 reads TGTGCCAGCAGCCCCGGGACTAGTATAGCAGATACGCAGTATTTT.

The genes are TRBV19 and TRBJ2-5, with 7 bases lining up with TRBD1. The germline V gene encodes CDR1 LNHDA and CDR2 SQIVND (reference sequence). The CDR3 extends over 18 amino acids. V lost 4 bases, J lost 2 bases, and 16 bases stayed unmatched. This CDR3 is CASSTAWSRTGGQETQYF. The CDR3, as DNA: TGTGCCAGTAGTACGGCTTGGTCTAGGACAGGAGGACAAGAGACCCAGTACTTC.

The V gene is TRBV6-1, the J gene TRBJ1-5; D not resolved. The CDR3 spans 13 residues. V shed 1 base and J shed 4 bases, with 5 bases lying between them. CDR1 and CDR2 (germline): MNHNS, SASEGT. CDR3 protein: CASSEERNQPQHF. In DNA, the CDR3 is TGTGCCAGCAGTGAAGAGAGGAATCAGCCCCAGCATTTT.

V and J are TRBV2 and TRBJ1-1; D possibly corresponds to TRBD1 (6 bases). The germline V gene has CDR1 SNHLY and CDR2 FYNNEI. V lost 2 bases and J 5 bases, leaving 12 bases between the germline ends. This CDR3 contains 14 residues. CDR3 region: CASSEQQGLTEAFF. CDR3 coding DNA: TGTGCCAGCAGTGAACAACAGGGTTTGACTGAAGCTTTCTTT.

The chain recombines TRBV3-1 (or the pseudogene TRBV3-2) with TRBJ2-5, with TRBD2 matching 8 bases. In germline, CDR1 is LGHDT, CDR2 YNNKEL (reference sequence). Germline trimming cut 6 bases from V and 3 bases from J; bases unmatched to any gene: 9. The CDR3 loop spans 15 amino acids. CDR3 amino acids: CASRARGDSKETQYF. The CDR3 nucleotides are TGTGCCAGCAGGGCGCGGGGGGATTCTAAAGAGACCCAGTACTTC.

The V call is TRBV7-9, the J call TRBJ1-6; D unclear. The length of the CDR3 is 15 residues. V lost 6 bases and J lost 0, with 9 bases in between. Germline lookup yields CDR1 SEHNR and CDR2 FQNEAQ (reference sequence). The CDR3 coding sequence is TGTGCCAGCAGGACGGAGAGCTCCTATAATTCACCCCTCCACTTT. It is translated as CASRTESSYNSPLHF.

This clone showed up just once. The chain couples TRBV30 to TRBJ1-5; 7 nucleotides align to TRBD1. The CDR3 totals 15 residues. Per the germline V gene, CDR1 is GTSNPN and CDR2 is SVGIG (reference sequence). With V trimmed by 4 bases and J by 0 bases, 6 bases remained unmatched. CDR3 sequence: CAWTSGGYSNQPQHF. DNA for the CDR3: TGTGCCTGGACCTCAGGGGGGTATAGCAATCAGCCCCAGCATTTT.

The chain has TRBV2 and TRBJ2-7; perhaps TRBD1 as D (6 bases). The V end was cut by 6 bases, the J end by 6 bases, with 15 bases between. Per the germline V gene, CDR1 is SNHLY and CDR2 is FYNNEI. CDR3 length equals 13 residues. CDR3 residues: CASSLRQAVEQYF. CDR3 coding DNA: TGTGCCAGCAGCCTAAGACAGGCTGTCGAGCAGTACTTC. Full variable domain (missing parts from reference TRBV2 and TRBJ2-7): EPEVTQTPSHQVTQMGQEVILRCVPISNHLYFYWYRQILGQKVEFLVSFYNNEISEKSEIFDDQFSVERPDGSNFTLKIRSTKLEDSAMYFCASSLRQAVEQYFGPGTRLTVT.

The chain links TRBV7-3 to TRBJ1-1; D is possibly TRBD1 (5 bases). V lost 3 bases and J lost 7, with 12 bases in between. In germline, CDR1 is SGHTA, CDR2 FQGTGA. CDR3 length: 13 amino acids. CDR3 sequence (DNA): TGTGCCAGCAGCTTCCGGGCGGGGGATGAAGCTTTCTTT. Translated, it gives CASSFRAGDEAFF.

The genes are TRBV12-5 and TRBJ1-1, with D perhaps matching TRBD1 (6 bases). This CDR3 comprises 15 residues. V gave up 9 bases and J gave up 1 base, with 18 bases separating them. Germline-derived CDR1 and CDR2 are LGHNT and FRNRAP. The CDR3 DNA reads TGTGCTAGCTCGCCCGGGGGGGGCGCGAACACTGAAGCTTTCTTT. Protein product: CASSPGGGANTEAFF.

The chain employs TRBV5-5 and TRBJ2-7; 7 bases are shared with TRBD1. In germline, CDR1 is SGHKS, CDR2 YYEKEE (reference sequence). This CDR3 is built from 15 residues. Trimming cost V 0 bases and J 2 bases; bases outside gene matches: 5. The CDR3 DNA sequence: TGTGCCAGCAGCTTGGGGGGACAGTCTCCCTACGAGCAGTACTTC. Translated, it gives CASSLGGQSPYEQYF.